This T cell receptor beta chain was captured in a study of memory CD4+ T cells and cytomegalovirus serostatus. In the study overall: Of the healthy Belgian adults, 9 were CMV seropositive and 20 to 30 seronegative. Broader study findings: Median bootstrapped AUC for CMV status was just under 0.97 originally, about 0.9 US-trained.

This CDR3 comprises 15 residues. The germline CDR1 and CDR2 sequences are SGHDN and FVKESK. The J segment lost 5 bases and the V segment lost 1 base, leaving 6 bases of the junction unmatched. Here immunoSEQ multiplex PCR was the method, and the copy in TCRdb shows in-frame clones only, minus some. The sample has approximately 47,000 clones; approximately 78% are singletons. Note on this clone: Its specificity is not known.

The sort gate was single viable CD3+CD4+CD8-CD45RO+ cells for memory CD4+ T cells. CD4+ T cells were isolated by positive magnetic selection. Sequencing used memory CD4+ T cells from blood. This receptor was taken from an adult in good health and CMV-seronegative. V is TRBV14 and J is TRBJ2-3, with TRBD2 matching over 7 bases. The DNA of the CDR3 is TGTGCCAGCAGCCAAGTAGGACTAGGAGAAGATACGCAGTATTTT. Residues: CASSQVGLGEDTQYF.